This T cell receptor beta chain originates from a study of blood T cell repertoires in COVID-19. Sequencing was performed with immunoSEQ multiplex PCR; in TCRdb, only in-frame clones are kept and a portion is missing. The sample lists tens of thousands of clones; more than 80% were seen once. This clone came up once. The CDR3 spans 12 residues. V lost 6 bases and J lost 6; bases outside the gene matches: 3. The gene calls are TRBV12-3 or TRBV12-4 and TRBJ2-3; TRBD1 aligns across 7 bases. The source of this sequence is a man aged 55 to 69 with acute or convalescent COVID-19. Sequenced material: peripheral blood. Here the CDR3 reads CASSTQGDTQYF. DNA for the CDR3: TGTGCCAGCAGCACACAGGGGGATACGCAGTATTTT.